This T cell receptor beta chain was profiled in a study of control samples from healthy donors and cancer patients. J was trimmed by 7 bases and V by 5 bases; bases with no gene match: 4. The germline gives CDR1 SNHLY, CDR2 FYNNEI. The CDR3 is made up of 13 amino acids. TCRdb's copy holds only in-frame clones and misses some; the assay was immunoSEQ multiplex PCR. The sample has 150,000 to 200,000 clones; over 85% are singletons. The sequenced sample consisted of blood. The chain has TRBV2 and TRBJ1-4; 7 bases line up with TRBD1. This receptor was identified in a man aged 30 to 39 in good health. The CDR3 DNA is TGTGCCAGCAGTTTGACAGGGCGTGAAAAACTGTTTTTT. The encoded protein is CASSLTGREKLFF. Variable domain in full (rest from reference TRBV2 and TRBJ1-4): EPEVTQTPSHQVTQMGQEVILRCVPISNHLYFYWYRQILGQKVEFLVSFYNNEISEKSEIFDDQFSVERPDGSNFTLKIRSTKLEDSAMYFCASSLTGREKLFFGSGTQLSVL.